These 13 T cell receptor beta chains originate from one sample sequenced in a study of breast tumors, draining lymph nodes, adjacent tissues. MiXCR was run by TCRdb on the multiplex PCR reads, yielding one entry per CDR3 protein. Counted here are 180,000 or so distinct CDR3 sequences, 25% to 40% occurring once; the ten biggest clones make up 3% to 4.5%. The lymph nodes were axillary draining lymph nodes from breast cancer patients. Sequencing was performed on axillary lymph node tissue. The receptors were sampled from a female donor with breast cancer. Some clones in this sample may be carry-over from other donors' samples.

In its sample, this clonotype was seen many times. The CDR3 DNA sequence: TGCGCCAGCAGCCAAGGGACAGGGGGCGAGGAAAAACTGTTTTTT. Translating gives CASSQGTGGEEKLFF. The rearrangement links TRBV4-3 to TRBJ1-4; 11 bases agree with TRBD1. Germline CDR1 and CDR2: LGHNA and YSLEER. The CDR3 totals 15 residues. Germline trimming cut 1 base from V and 8 bases from J; bases unmatched to any gene: 3.

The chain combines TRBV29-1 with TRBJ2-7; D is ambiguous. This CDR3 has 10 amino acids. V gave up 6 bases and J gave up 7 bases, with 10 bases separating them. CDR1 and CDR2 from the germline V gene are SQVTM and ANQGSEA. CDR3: CSVLEGEQYF. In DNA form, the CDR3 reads TGCAGCGTCCTAGAAGGGGAGCAGTACTTC.

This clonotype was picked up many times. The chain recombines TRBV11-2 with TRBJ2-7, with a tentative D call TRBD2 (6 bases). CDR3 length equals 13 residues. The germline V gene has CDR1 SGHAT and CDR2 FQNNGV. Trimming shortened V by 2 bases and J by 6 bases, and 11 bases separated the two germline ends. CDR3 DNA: TGTGCCAGCAGCTTATTTCGGGACTCCGAGCAGTACTTC. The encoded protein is CASSLFRDSEQYF.

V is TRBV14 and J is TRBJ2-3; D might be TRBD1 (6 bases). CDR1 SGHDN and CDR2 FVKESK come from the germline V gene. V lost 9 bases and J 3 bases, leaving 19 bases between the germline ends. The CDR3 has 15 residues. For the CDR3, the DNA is TGTGCCAGTGACCGAAAAAGGACAGAGACAGATACGCAGTATTTT. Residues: CASDRKRTETDTQYF.

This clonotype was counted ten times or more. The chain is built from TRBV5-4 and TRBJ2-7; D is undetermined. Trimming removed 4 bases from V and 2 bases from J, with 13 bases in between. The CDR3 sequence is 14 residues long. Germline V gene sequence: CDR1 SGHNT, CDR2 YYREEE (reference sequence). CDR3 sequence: CASSTSQVTYEQYF. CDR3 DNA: TGTGCCAGCAGCACATCTCAAGTAACCTACGAGCAGTACTTC.

CDR3 loop: CASSDTGNYGYTF. The CDR3 DNA sequence: TGTGCCAGCAGTGACACTGGGAACTATGGCTACACCTTC. The chain recombines TRBV6-4 with TRBJ1-2; D unresolved. From germline, CDR1 is MRHNA and CDR2 SNTAGT. This CDR3 region has 13 residues. The V and J ends lost 2 bases and 2 bases respectively, with 6 bases between them.

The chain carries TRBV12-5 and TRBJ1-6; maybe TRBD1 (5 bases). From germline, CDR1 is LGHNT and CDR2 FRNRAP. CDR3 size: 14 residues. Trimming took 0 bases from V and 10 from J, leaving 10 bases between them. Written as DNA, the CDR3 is TGTGCTAGTGGTTTGGTGGGGGGAAGGTCACCCCTCCACTTT. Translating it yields CASGLVGGRSPLHF.

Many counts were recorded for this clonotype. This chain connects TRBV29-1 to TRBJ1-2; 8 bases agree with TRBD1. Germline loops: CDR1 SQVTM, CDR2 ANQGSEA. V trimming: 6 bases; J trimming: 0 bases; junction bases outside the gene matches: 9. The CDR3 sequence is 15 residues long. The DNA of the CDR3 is TGCAGCGTGAGGACAGGGACCTTTACTAACTATGGCTACACCTTC. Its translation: CSVRTGTFTNYGYTF. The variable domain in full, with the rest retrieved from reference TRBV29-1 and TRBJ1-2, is SAVISQKPSRDICQRGTSLTIQCQVDSQVTMMFWYRQQPGQSLTLIATANQGSEATYESGFVIDKFPISRPNLTFSTLTVSNMSPEDSSIYLCSVRTGTFTNYGYTFGSGTRLTVV.

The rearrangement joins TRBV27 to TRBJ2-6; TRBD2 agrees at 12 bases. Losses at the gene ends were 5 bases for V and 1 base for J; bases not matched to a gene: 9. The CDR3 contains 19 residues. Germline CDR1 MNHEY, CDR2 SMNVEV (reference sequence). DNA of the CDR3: TGTGCCAGCAGTGCCCTAGCGGGAGGGCCAAAGTCTGGGGCCAACGTCCTGACTTTC. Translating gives CASSALAGGPKSGANVLTF.

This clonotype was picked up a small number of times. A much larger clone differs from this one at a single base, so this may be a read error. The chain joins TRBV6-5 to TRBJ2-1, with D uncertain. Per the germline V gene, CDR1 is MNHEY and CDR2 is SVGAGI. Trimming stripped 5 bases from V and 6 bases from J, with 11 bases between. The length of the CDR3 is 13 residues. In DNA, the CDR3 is TGTGCCAGCAGTCACGGTCTATCCAATGAGCAGTTCTTC. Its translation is CASSHGLSNEQFF.

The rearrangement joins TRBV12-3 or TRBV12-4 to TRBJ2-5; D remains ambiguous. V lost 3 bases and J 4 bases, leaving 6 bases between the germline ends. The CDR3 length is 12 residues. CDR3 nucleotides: TGTGCCAGCAGTTTCGCTCGAGAGACCCAGTACTTC. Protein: CASSFARETQYF.

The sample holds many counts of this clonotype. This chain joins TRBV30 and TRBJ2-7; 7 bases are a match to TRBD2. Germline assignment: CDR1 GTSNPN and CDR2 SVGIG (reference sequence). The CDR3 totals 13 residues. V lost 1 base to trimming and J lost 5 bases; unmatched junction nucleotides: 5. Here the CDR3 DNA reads TGTGCCTGGAGTGCGGGAGGAGGGAACGAGCAGTACTTC. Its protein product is CAWSAGGGNEQYF.

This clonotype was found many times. The CDR3 is CASSSPGVTYEQYF. CDR3 coding DNA: TGTGCCAGCAGTTCCCCGGGCGTGACCTACGAGCAGTACTTC. The J gene is TRBJ2-7, the V gene TRBV27; no firm D call. The CDR3 has 14 residues. The V and J ends lost 4 bases and 2 bases respectively, with 12 bases between them. Germline lookup yields CDR1 MNHEY and CDR2 SMNVEV (reference sequence).